These 8 T cell receptor beta chains were sequenced from one sample in a study of T cell responses to AZD1222 COVID-19 vaccine. Profiling relied on immunoSEQ multiplex PCR, and the TCRdb table lists in-frame clones only, not all of them. The sample has 100,000 to 150,000 clones, approximately 88% seen once. The specimen was peripheral blood, collected on day 0 of AZD1222 vaccination. These receptors came from an adult in good health.

The chain recombines TRBV10-3 with TRBJ2-3; 13 bases are shared with TRBD2. This CDR3 is built from 16 residues. Germline CDR1 ENHRY, CDR2 SYGVKD. V was pared by 6 bases and J by 0 bases, with 3 bases of the junction left unmatched. CDR3 in amino acids: CAIRKGLAGSTDTQYF. The CDR3, as DNA: TGTGCCATCAGGAAGGGACTAGCGGGAAGCACAGATACGCAGTATTTT.

The chain carries TRBV28 and TRBJ1-2, with D hard to call. The CDR3 has 13 amino acids. The V end was cut by 5 bases, the J end by 6 bases, with 13 bases between. The germline gives CDR1 MDHEN, CDR2 SYDVKM. CDR3 nucleotides: TGTGCCAGCAGTCCCCATACGCCGGATGGCTACACCTTC. It yields the protein CASSPHTPDGYTF.

The chain carries TRBV11-2 and TRBJ1-4; 7 positions agree with TRBD1. CDR1 is SGHAT, CDR2 FQNNGV, per germline. Losses at the gene ends were 5 bases for V and 3 bases for J; bases not matched to a gene: 6. The CDR3 is made up of 15 amino acids. DNA of the CDR3: TGTGCCAGCAGCAACGACAGGGCGCCTAATGAAAAACTGTTTTTT. This translates into CASSNDRAPNEKLFF.

This clone showed up just a few times. This sequence joins TRBV27 and TRBJ2-1, with D possibly matching TRBD1 (6 bases). The germline V and J ends were trimmed by 6 bases and 2 bases, with 14 bases remaining between them. The germline V gene encodes CDR1 MNHEY and CDR2 SMNVEV (reference sequence). The CDR3 totals 15 residues. CDR3 residues: CASSPQGSPYNEQFF. The CDR3 region has the DNA TGTGCCAGCAGCCCACAGGGATCGCCCTACAATGAGCAGTTCTTC.

V is TRBV11-3 and J is TRBJ1-4; 7 bases fit TRBD1. Per germline, CDR1 SGHNT and CDR2 YENEEA. V lost 4 bases and J lost 3; bases outside the gene matches: 11. The CDR3 loop spans 17 amino acids. The CDR3 DNA follows: TGTGCCAGCAGCTCCCCGTCAGGGGGAATGGCTAATGAAAAACTGTTTTTT. It specifies CASSSPSGGMANEKLFF.

V is TRBV19 and J is TRBJ1-5; tentatively, D is TRBD1 (5 bases). Germline V lookup: CDR1 LNHDA, CDR2 SQIVND (reference sequence). Between the trimmed V and J ends, which lost 1 base and 0 bases, there was a span of 7 bases. The CDR3 is 15 amino acids. This chain's CDR3 is CASSIAGYSNQPQHF. The CDR3 nucleotides read TGTGCCAGTAGTATAGCAGGGTATAGCAATCAGCCCCAGCATTTT.

This chain uses TRBV30 with TRBJ1-2; 7 nucleotides match TRBD1. From germline, CDR1 is GTSNPN and CDR2 SVGIG (reference sequence). The CDR3 is 15 amino acids. J lost 0 bases, V lost 4 bases, and 8 bases had no gene match. The CDR3, as DNA: TGTGCCTGGACCCTTCCCACAGGGGCTAACTATGGCTACACCTTC. It codes for CAWTLPTGANYGYTF. Full variable domain (outside the CDR3, taken from reference TRBV30 and TRBJ1-2): SQTIHQWPATLVQPVGSPLSLECTVEGTSNPNLYWYRQAAGRGLQLLFYSVGIGQISSEVPQNLSASRPQDRQFILSSKKLLLSDSGFYLCAWTLPTGANYGYTFGSGTRLTVV.

The chain recombines TRBV15 with TRBJ1-5, with D perhaps TRBD1 (6 bases). Deletions cut 0 bases from V and 11 bases from J, with 17 bases between. CDR1 is LNHNV, CDR2 YYDKDF, per germline (reference sequence). The CDR3 runs 15 residues. The CDR3 nucleotides read TGTGCCACCAGCAGAGATAGGGGACAATTAGGGTCCCAGCATTTT. Its translation: CATSRDRGQLGSQHF.